This note documents a single TCR beta chain sequence. The treatment denotes: 19 received Ad26.COV2.S at low or high dose, single or two shots; 5 received placebo; per-sample allocation not given. Sampling was done on day 63 after the first vaccine or placebo injection. The data stem from a study of Ad26.COV2.S vaccination and SARS-CoV-2 variants. Study summary: Ad26.COV2.S shots went into the muscle once or twice, 56 days apart.

TCRdb's table, derived via immunoSEQ multiplex PCR, lists solely in-frame clones and lacks some. The sample has 450,000 to 550,000 clones, 89% seen once. Germline V gene data show CDR1 as SGHRS and CDR2 as YFSETQ. V gave up 1 base and J gave up 1 base, with 5 bases separating them. There are 13 residues in the CDR3. This sequence joins TRBV5-1 and TRBJ1-1; D gene uncertain. Specimen: peripheral blood, collected in a trial of Ad26.COV2.S vaccine versus placebo. The clonotype comes from a person aged 18-65 years who received the Ad26.COV2.S COVID-19 vaccine or a placebo. CDR3: CASSLPANTEAFF. CDR3 coding DNA: TGCGCCAGCAGCTTGCCCGCGAACACTGAAGCTTTCTTT.